This TCR beta chain came from a study of blood T cell repertoires in COVID-19. Study background: The United States, Italy and Spain were the sources of the acute and convalescent COVID-19 samples.

CDR3 size: 15 residues. CDR1 and CDR2 (germline): MGHRA, YSYEKL. The V end was cut by 2 bases, the J end by 5 bases, with 16 bases between. Measured with immunoSEQ multiplex PCR; TCRdb has only the in-frame clones, and not every one. The repertoire includes more than 25,000 clones, 83% of them detected once, and 24% sits in the top ten. Sequencing input: peripheral blood. The sequence came from a human donor in a cohort sampled during active COVID-19. V usage is TRBV4-1 and J usage is TRBJ2-7; the D gene is possibly TRBD1 (6 bases). The CDR3 sequence is CASSQRTQGNHEQYF. In DNA form, the CDR3 reads TGCGCCAGCAGCCAAAGGACACAGGGAAATCACGAGCAGTACTTC.